The rows below give T cell receptor beta chains drawn from one sample of a study of control samples from healthy donors and cancer patients. Produced via immunoSEQ multiplex PCR; TCRdb's table is partial and in-frame only. The sample lists about 180,000 clones; around 90% were seen once. The source material was blood. These receptors were taken from a man aged 25-45 years in good health. The conserved cysteine and the conserved F or W are not part of the CDR3 here. A D gene is named only where the DNA matches it firmly. Not every row has a clone size; where given, it reads once, few, many or a size class.

TRBV6-5 | . | . | ASRVQSSYNSPLH
TRBV6-1 | . | TRBD1 | ASREIPGQGLWNTEAF
TRBV18 | . | . | ASSPSMNRGGNTIY
TRBV7-8 | . | TRBD1 | ASRLRSTTGGYT
TRBV11-2 | . | . | ASSFWGPNQPQH
TRBV27 | . | TRBD1 | ASSLGQGINQPQH
TRBV27 | . | TRBD1 | ASTPGQPFRGYT
TRBV2 | . | . | ASRIGRTGANVLT
TRBV10-3 | . | . | AISEPTDGIGGYT
TRBV7-2 | . | . | ASSLVASGGTDTQY
TRBV4-1 | . | . | ASSRGFSGNTIY
TRBV2 | . | . | ASDQQGGLSGANVLT
TRBV7-8 | . | TRBD2 | ASSLKREMTDTQY
TRBV6-2/TRBV6-3 | . | TRBD1 | ASSPGQGADTQY
TRBV5-1 | . | . | ASSLLPGEGYT
TRBV19 | . | . | ASSIVPVNTEAF
TRBV7-9 | . | . | ASSRVSNEQF
TRBV5-6 | . | TRBD1 | ASRETGTGGNGELF
TRBV5-4 | . | . | ASSLETGQRLYEQY
TRBV13 | . | TRBD1 | ASSLRQGAGTDTQY
TRBV5-4 | once | . | ASSPAGRGTEAF
TRBV19 | . | . | ASSKGVNTEAF
TRBV5-4 | . | . | ASSLGQVFYGYT
TRBV29-1 | . | TRBD1 | SVGTGNTEAF
TRBV18 | . | TRBD1 | ASSPPGQGNYEQY
TRBV3-1/TRBV3-2 | few | . | ASSQVKDFNSPLH
TRBV9 | . | . | ASSVATGFNYGYT